The sequence of this TCR beta chain was determined in a study of T cell repertoires in cytomegalovirus infection. The V and J ends lost 6 bases and 0 bases, in that order; junction bases with no gene match: 4. The CDR3 is 14 residues long. CDR1 and CDR2 from the germline V gene are SQVTM and ANQGSEA. Study findings and constraints: The cumulative frequency of public TCR beta families distinguished individuals who carried CMV together with the relevant HLA.

TCRdb analysed the reads with MiXCR anew, one entry per CDR3 protein. Of 740,000 or so distinct CDR3 sequences detected, roughly 35% appear once; the ten largest clones hold under 3.5%. About this clonotype itself: Its specificity is unknown.

The origin of this receptor is a human donor in good health (CMV status not recorded). Some clones in this sample may be carry-over from other donors' samples. The sample taken for sequencing was PBMCs. The chain recombines TRBV29-1 with TRBJ2-2; 7 positions match TRBD2. The CDR3: CSVRTRTNTGELFF. The CDR3 nucleotides read TGCAGCGTCAGGACTAGAACGAACACCGGGGAGCTGTTTTTT.